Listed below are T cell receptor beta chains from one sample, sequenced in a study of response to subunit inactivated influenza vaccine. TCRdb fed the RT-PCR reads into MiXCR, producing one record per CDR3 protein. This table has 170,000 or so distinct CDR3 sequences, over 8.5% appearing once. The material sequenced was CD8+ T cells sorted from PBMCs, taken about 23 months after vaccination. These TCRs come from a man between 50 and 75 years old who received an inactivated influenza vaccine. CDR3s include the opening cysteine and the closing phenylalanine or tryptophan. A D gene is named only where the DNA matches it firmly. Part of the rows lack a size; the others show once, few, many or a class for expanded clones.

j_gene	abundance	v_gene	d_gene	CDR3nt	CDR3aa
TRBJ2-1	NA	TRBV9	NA	TGTGCCAGCAGCGTGGGTAGCGTAACCTACAATGAGCAGTTCTTC	CASSVGSVTYNEQFF
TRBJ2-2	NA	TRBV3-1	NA	TGTGCCAGCAGCCGAACAGAGGTCTACGGGGAGCTGTTTTTT	CASSRTEVYGELFF
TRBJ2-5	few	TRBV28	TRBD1	TGTGCCAGCAGCCTCGCGCAGGGGGCGAGTGAGACCCAGTACTTC	CASSLAQGASETQYF
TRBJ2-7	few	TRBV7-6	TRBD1	TGTGCCAGCAGCTCTGGACAGGGGGCGCTTTACGAGCAGTACTTC	CASSSGQGALYEQYF
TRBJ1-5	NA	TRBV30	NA	TGTGCCTGGAGTGTACGGGGGGCTTATAGCAATCAGCCCCAGCATTTT	CAWSVRGAYSNQPQHF
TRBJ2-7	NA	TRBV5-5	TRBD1	TGTGCCAGCAGCTTGGTAGGGGGCAGCTACGAGCAGTACTTC	CASSLVGGSYEQYF
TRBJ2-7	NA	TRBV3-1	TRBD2	TGTGCCACCAGCAAAGATTGGCTAGCGGGGGCCGTCTCCTACGAGCAGTACTTC	CATSKDWLAGAVSYEQYF
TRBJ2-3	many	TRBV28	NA	TGTGCCAGCAGTTTGACCTTAACAGATACGCAGTATTTT	CASSLTLTDTQYF
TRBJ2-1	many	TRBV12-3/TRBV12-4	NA	TGTGCCAGCAGTTCCCCAGGATTTGAGCAGTTCTTC	CASSSPGFEQFF
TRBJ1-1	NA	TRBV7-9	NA	TGTGCCAGCAGCCCGGGACTGATAATTGAAGCTTTCTTT	CASSPGLIIEAFF
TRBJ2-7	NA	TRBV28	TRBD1	TGTGCCAGCAGTGGTAGACAGGGGACGCCCTACGAGCAGTACTTC	CASSGRQGTPYEQYF
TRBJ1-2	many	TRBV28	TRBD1	TGTGCCAGCAACCCTCACCGGGACAGTCTCTATGGCTACACCTTC	CASNPHRDSLYGYTF
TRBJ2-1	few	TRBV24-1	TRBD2	TGTGCCACCAGCGCCGCGGGACTAGCGGGAGTACGCAATGAGCAGTTCTTC	CATSAAGLAGVRNEQFF
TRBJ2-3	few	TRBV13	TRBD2	TGTGCCAGCAGCTTTTCTAGCGGAAGCACAGATACGCAGTATTTT	CASSFSSGSTDTQYF
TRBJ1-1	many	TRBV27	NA	TGTGCCAGCAGTCCCCTCCCGGGGGGGACTGAAGCTTTCTTT	CASSPLPGGTEAFF
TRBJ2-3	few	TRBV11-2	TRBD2	TGTGCCAGCAGCTTAGAAATCCTAGCGGCAGATACGCAGTATTTT	CASSLEILAADTQYF
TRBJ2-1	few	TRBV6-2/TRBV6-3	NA	TGTGCCAGCACCAACCCTGGCTCCTACAATGAGCAGTTCTTC	CASTNPGSYNEQFF
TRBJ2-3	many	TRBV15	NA	TGTGCCACCAGCAGAGCAAGCACAGATACGCAGTATTTT	CATSRASTDTQYF
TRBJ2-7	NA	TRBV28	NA	TGTGCCAGCAGTTTTAGAGGTAGCTCCTACGAGCAGTACTTC	CASSFRGSSYEQYF
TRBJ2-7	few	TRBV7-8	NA	TGTGCCAGCAGCTTAGAGTTCTACGAGCAGTACTTC	CASSLEFYEQYF
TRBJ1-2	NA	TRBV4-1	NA	TGCGCCAGCAGCCAGGTGGCGGGCGGTCTTTATGGCTACACCTTC	CASSQVAGGLYGYTF
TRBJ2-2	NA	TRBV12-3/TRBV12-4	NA	TGTGCCAGCAGGTCTCCGGGACCCTTTAGTGCGAACACCGGGGAGCTGTTTTTT	CASRSPGPFSANTGELFF
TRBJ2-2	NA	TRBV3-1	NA	TGTGCCAGCAGCCCTAGAGAGGGGTCGGACACCGGGGAGCTGTTTTTT	CASSPREGSDTGELFF
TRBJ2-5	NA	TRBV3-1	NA	TGTGCCAGCAGCCAAGATACAGAGCAAGAGACCCAGTACTTC	CASSQDTEQETQYF
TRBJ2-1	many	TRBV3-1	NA	TGTGCCAGCAGCCAAGTCCTCTCGGATGAGCAGTTCTTC	CASSQVLSDEQFF
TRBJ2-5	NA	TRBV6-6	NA	TGTGCCAGCGTCGGGGACAGCGGGGAGACCCAGTACTTC	CASVGDSGETQYF
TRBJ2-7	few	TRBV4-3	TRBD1	TGCGCCAGCAGCCGGCTAGGGACAGGGGACTACGAGCAGTACTTC	CASSRLGTGDYEQYF
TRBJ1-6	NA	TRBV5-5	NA	TGTGCCAGCAGCTTGTACGAAACAGGGTACTATAATTCACCCCTCCACTTT	CASSLYETGYYNSPLHF
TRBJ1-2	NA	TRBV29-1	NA	TGCAGCGTTGAGGCAGGGAGCTATGGCTACACCTTC	CSVEAGSYGYTF